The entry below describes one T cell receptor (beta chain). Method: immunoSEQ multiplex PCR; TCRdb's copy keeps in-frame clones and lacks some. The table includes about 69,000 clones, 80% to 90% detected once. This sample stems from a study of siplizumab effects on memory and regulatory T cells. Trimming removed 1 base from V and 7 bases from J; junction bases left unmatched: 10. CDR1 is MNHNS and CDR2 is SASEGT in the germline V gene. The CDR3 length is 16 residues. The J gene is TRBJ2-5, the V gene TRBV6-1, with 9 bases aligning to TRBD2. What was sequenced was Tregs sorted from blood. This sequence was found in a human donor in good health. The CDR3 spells CASSEGLAGAGGTQYF. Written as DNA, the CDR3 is TGTGCCAGCAGTGAAGGGTTAGCGGGAGCCGGAGGGACCCAGTACTTC.